Each of the 27 T cell receptor beta chains below was sequenced from the same sample in a study of CD8+ T cells in alopecia areata. RNA was isolated and reverse transcribed to cDNA, the sequencing template. Some clones are missing from TCRdb's copy, which holds only in-frame ones; the method was immunoSEQ multiplex PCR. The sample yields around 190,000 clones, around 60% seen once. Sample treatment: oral pan-JAK inhibitor, 5-10 mg twice daily. Sequenced material: CD4+ T cells sorted from blood, taken at week 4, from a patient treated with tofacitinib. The receptor source for this set is a human donor with alopecia areata.

The V call is TRBV4-3, the J call TRBJ2-3, with D possibly being TRBD1 or TRBD2 (6 bases each). Trimming shortened V by 0 bases and J by 10 bases, and 17 bases separated the two germline ends. In germline, CDR1 is LGHNA, CDR2 YSLEER. The CDR3 runs 15 residues. The CDR3 bases are TGCGCCAGCAGCCAAGAGTTGGGGGGCGGACATCCGCAGTATTTT. Translation gives CASSQELGGGHPQYF.

The chain uses TRBV30 and TRBJ2-1; weak D call: TRBD1 (6 bases). The ends were cut back, 3 bases at V and 8 bases at J, with 14 bases in the middle. CDR3 length: 13 amino acids. Germline V gene sequence: CDR1 GTSNPN, CDR2 SVGIG (reference sequence). The CDR3 coding sequence is TGTGCCTGGAGCTCGTCAGGGGAGCATGAGCAGTTCTTC. Translating it yields CAWSSSGEHEQFF.

V and J are TRBV18 and TRBJ2-2; TRBD2 is a possible D gene (7 bases). Between the trimmed V and J ends, which lost 6 bases and 1 base, there was a span of 15 bases. CDR1 and CDR2 from the germline V gene are KGHSH and LQKENI. CDR3 length: 16 amino acids. In DNA, the CDR3 is TGTGCCAGCTCGCAGGGGCTAGCGGTGAACACCGGGGAGCTGTTTTTT. This encodes CASSQGLAVNTGELFF.

This rearrangement joins TRBV25-1 to TRBJ2-1; 14 nucleotides agree with TRBD2. The germline CDR1 and CDR2 sequences are MGHDK and SYGVNS. The CDR3 is 16 residues long. V gave up 4 bases and J gave up 10 bases; unmatched junction bases: 9. For the CDR3, the DNA is TGTGCCAGCAGTGGGACTAGCGGGAGGACAGGGGTAGAGCAGTTCTTC. It codes for CASSGTSGRTGVEQFF.

The chain links TRBV30 to TRBJ1-2; D not resolved. The CDR3 has 13 amino acids. The germline gives CDR1 GTSNPN, CDR2 SVGIG (reference sequence). V was shortened by 3 bases and J by 3 bases, with 11 bases between the two germline ends. The CDR3 here is CAWRAEVDYGYTF. The CDR3, as DNA: TGTGCCTGGAGGGCCGAGGTAGACTATGGCTACACCTTC.

This sequence joins TRBV7-9 and TRBJ2-1; D uncertain. Germline V gene lookup returns CDR1 SEHNR and CDR2 FQNEAQ (reference sequence). V lost 0 bases, J lost 5 bases, and 5 bases lay in between. The CDR3 totals 13 residues. The CDR3 nucleotides are TGTGCCAGCAGCTTAGCGGGGAACAATGAGCAGTTCTTC. The encoded protein is CASSLAGNNEQFF.

The gene calls are TRBV30 and TRBJ2-5; 7 bases match TRBD2. V lost 5 bases, J lost 5 bases, and 8 bases stayed unmatched. Germline CDR1 GTSNPN, CDR2 SVGIG (reference sequence). The CDR3 is 13 residues long. The CDR3 DNA reads as TGTGCCTGGGGACCCTTGGGGGGGGAGACCCAGTACTTC. The encoded protein is CAWGPLGGETQYF. The full variable domain, in which reference TRBV30 and TRBJ2-5 provide the parts outside the CDR3, is SQTIHQWPATLVQPVGSPLSLECTVEGTSNPNLYWYRQAAGRGLQLLFYSVGIGQISSEVPQNLSASRPQDRQFILSSKKLLLSDSGFYLCAWGPLGGETQYFGPGTRLLVL.

The chain joins TRBV27 to TRBJ1-1, with 7 bases lining up with TRBD1. Per the germline V gene, CDR1 is MNHEY and CDR2 is SMNVEV (reference sequence). The CDR3 runs to 14 residues. Germline trimming cut 4 bases from V and 11 bases from J; bases unmatched to any gene: 13. The CDR3 DNA reads as TGTGCCAGCAGTTCCGCCGGGACAGTTGGTCGCGCTTTCTTT. It codes for CASSSAGTVGRAFF.

The V and J genes are TRBV30 and TRBJ1-2; D unresolved. V lost 4 bases and J lost 6, with 15 bases in between. Germline loops: CDR1 GTSNPN, CDR2 SVGIG (reference sequence). The CDR3 consists of 13 residues. The CDR3 loop is CAWTFRGIDGYTF. CDR3 DNA sequence: TGTGCCTGGACCTTTCGAGGCATAGATGGCTACACCTTC.

The V gene is TRBV29-1, the J gene TRBJ1-1; possible D gene TRBD1, 6 bases. Germline CDR1 SQVTM, CDR2 ANQGSEA. V gave up 3 bases and J gave up 11 bases, with 13 bases separating them. This CDR3 contains 11 residues. CDR3 bases: TGCAGCGTTGATCAGGGCCAGGGGGCTTTCTTT. Its protein is CSVDQGQGAFF.

CDR3 nucleotides: TGTGCCAGCAGTTACCCCCAGGGGAATGAGCAGTTCTTC. Translated, it gives CASSYPQGNEQFF. The chain recombines TRBV6-5 with TRBJ2-1; D might be TRBD1 (6 bases). Trimming took off 2 bases at V and 7 bases at J, with 9 bases between the two ends. There are 13 residues in the CDR3. Germline V gene sequence: CDR1 MNHEY, CDR2 SVGAGI.

This clone showed up just a few times. The V call is TRBV7-9, the J call TRBJ1-2; the D is unclear. CDR3 length: 14 residues. V was shortened by 0 bases and J by 5 bases, with 10 bases between the two germline ends. Germline V CDR1 and CDR2: SEHNR, FQNEAQ (reference sequence). The CDR3 DNA follows: TGTGCCAGCAGCTTAGCGTGGGATGGGTATGGCTACACCTTC. Translating it yields CASSLAWDGYGYTF. Full variable domain (remainder filled in from reference TRBV7-9 and TRBJ1-2): DTGVSQNPRHKITKRGQNVTFRCDPISEHNRLYWYRQTLGQGPEFLTYFQNEAQLEKSRLLSDRFSAERPKGSFSTLEIQRTEQGDSAMYLCASSLAWDGYGYTFGSGTRLTVV.

This rearrangement joins TRBV29-1 to TRBJ2-7, with a weak D call TRBD2 (7 bases). The CDR3 sequence is 15 residues long. Trimming pared 6 bases from V and 4 bases from J, leaving 22 bases between. Germline V gene sequence: CDR1 SQVTM, CDR2 ANQGSEA. The CDR3, as DNA: TGCAGCGTCTATGGGGGAGGGGACAATCCATACGAGCAGTACTTC. It is translated as CSVYGGGDNPYEQYF.

This chain connects TRBV19 to TRBJ1-1; D gene unclear. The CDR3 has 13 residues. The V gene lost 3 bases and the J gene lost 1 base, with 6 bases spanning the gap. Germline values: CDR1 LNHDA, CDR2 SQIVND (reference sequence). CDR3 nucleotides: TGTGCCAGTAGTATGGGGAGGAACACTGAAGCTTTCTTT. Its protein is CASSMGRNTEAFF.

This clone was detected only a few times. The V call is TRBV11-2, the J call TRBJ1-3; no reliable D call. The V gene's germline CDR1 is SGHAT and CDR2 FQNNGV. Trimming shortened V by 4 bases and J by 6 bases, and 7 bases separated the two germline ends. The CDR3 is 12 residues long. CDR3 sequence reads: CASSSSSNTIYF. CDR3 nucleotide sequence: TGTGCCAGCAGCTCTTCGTCAAACACCATATATTTT. Full variable domain (remainder filled in from reference TRBV11-2 and TRBJ1-3): EAGVAQSPRYKIIEKRQSVAFWCNPISGHATLYWYQQILGQGPKLLIQFQNNGVVDDSQLPKDRFSAERLKGVDSTLKIQPAKLEDSAVYLCASSSSSNTIYFGEGSWLTVV.

The chain combines TRBV29-1 with TRBJ1-1, with 7 bases identical to TRBD1. CDR1 is SQVTM and CDR2 is ANQGSEA in the germline V gene. CDR3 size: 15 residues. V lost 5 bases to trimming and J lost 3 bases; unmatched junction nucleotides: 12. DNA for the CDR3: TGCAGCGTTACCTCCCCGCTCGACAGGGACACTGAAGCTTTCTTT. Protein: CSVTSPLDRDTEAFF.

This chain uses TRBV30 with TRBJ1-5; D remains unclear. Germline assignment: CDR1 GTSNPN and CDR2 SVGIG (reference sequence). CDR3 length equals 17 residues. Trimming took off 3 bases at V and 0 bases at J, with 18 bases between the two ends. CDR3 sequence: CAWSEEFPGLSNQPQHF. Here the CDR3 DNA reads TGTGCCTGGAGCGAAGAGTTCCCGGGTCTTAGCAATCAGCCCCAGCATTTT.

This clone has a single count. This chain uses TRBV15 with TRBJ1-5; TRBD1 agrees at 8 bases. Unmatched junction bases numbered 7, after V lost 0 bases and J lost 3 bases. Germline CDR1 is LNHNV and CDR2 is YYDKDF (reference sequence). This CDR3 spans 17 amino acids. CDR3 in amino acids: CATSRDLPQGANQPQHF. CDR3 in DNA: TGTGCCACCAGCAGAGATCTCCCGCAGGGGGCCAATCAGCCCCAGCATTTT.

The chain couples TRBV30 to TRBJ2-7; the D gene is possibly TRBD1 (6 bases). Germline V gene data show CDR1 as GTSNPN and CDR2 as SVGIG (reference sequence). CDR3 length: 11 residues. Deletions cut 3 bases from V and 6 bases from J, with 9 bases between. CDR3 region: CAWRVGGEQYF. The CDR3 bases are TGTGCCTGGAGGGTAGGGGGCGAGCAGTACTTC.

V is TRBV11-2 and J is TRBJ2-4, with D possibly TRBD2 on 6 matching bases. The V end was cut by 1 base, the J end by 9 bases, with 13 bases between. The CDR3 runs to 14 residues. In germline, CDR1 is SGHAT, CDR2 FQNNGV. CDR3 bases: TGTGCCAGCAGCTTAGTACTGGCCGGGGGCATTCAGTACTTC. Translation gives CASSLVLAGGIQYF.

The genes are TRBV6-1 and TRBJ2-3; 7 bases match TRBD1. V lost 4 bases and J lost 5; bases outside the gene matches: 3. CDR1 is MNHNS and CDR2 is SASEGT in the germline V gene. CDR3 size: 13 residues. Written as DNA, the CDR3 is TGTGCCAGCAGTGGCACAGGGGTAGATACGCAGTATTTT. Translated, it gives CASSGTGVDTQYF.

This clone turned up a few times. J is TRBJ2-7 and V is TRBV10-3; 8 nucleotides agree with TRBD1. The CDR3 runs to 14 residues. V was clipped by 4 bases and J by 4 bases; unmatched bases: 6. Germline CDR1 ENHRY, CDR2 SYGVKD. The chain's CDR3 is CAISVAGGKYEQYF. For the CDR3, the DNA is TGTGCCATCAGTGTTGCAGGGGGCAAGTACGAGCAGTACTTC.

Turning to this clone: One end of the junction varies from germline; a read error may be responsible. The chain combines TRBV30 with TRBJ2-1, with no clear D. Germline assignment: CDR1 GTSNPN and CDR2 SVGIG (reference sequence). The CDR3 consists of 13 residues. The CDR3 DNA sequence: TGTGCCTGCAGTGGAGAGGAGAACAATGAGCAGTTCTTC. Its translation is CACSGEENNEQFF.

This chain connects TRBV7-8 to TRBJ1-2, with D tentatively TRBD1 (5 bases). The V end was cut by 5 bases, the J end by 7 bases, with 20 bases between. Germline V CDR1 and CDR2: SGHVS, FQNEAQ. The CDR3 is 15 amino acids. In nucleotides, the CDR3 is TGTGCCAGCAGCGTCGACAGTTCAACGAGCACTGGCTACACCTTC. It encodes CASSVDSSTSTGYTF.

The gene calls are TRBV29-1 and TRBJ1-1; 9 nucleotides match TRBD1. CDR1 and CDR2 (germline): SQVTM, ANQGSEA. The CDR3 contains 13 residues. Losses at the gene ends were 7 bases for V and 4 bases for J; bases not matched to a gene: 7. CDR3 sequence reads: CSGSTGGITEAFF. The CDR3 DNA is TGCAGCGGATCTACAGGGGGCATCACTGAAGCTTTCTTT.

This sequence joins TRBV5-6 and TRBJ2-5; 7 bases line up with TRBD1. V gave up 4 bases and J gave up 5 bases; unmatched junction bases: 11. Germline values: CDR1 SGHDT, CDR2 YYEEEE. The length of the CDR3 is 15 residues. CDR3 region: CASSVRQGVLETQYF. DNA for the CDR3: TGTGCCAGCAGCGTACGACAGGGTGTTTTGGAGACCCAGTACTTC.

The CDR3 bases are TGTGCCAGCAGCGTAGGGGGCAGGGCGAACGAGCAGTACTTC. Its translation: CASSVGGRANEQYF. The rearrangement links TRBV9 to TRBJ2-7; D is perhaps TRBD1 (5 bases). The CDR3 is 14 residues long. The germline V gene encodes CDR1 SGDLS and CDR2 YYNGEE. V lost 0 bases and J lost 5, with 12 bases in between.